This entry features one T cell receptor (beta chain) sequence. TCRdb's copy holds only in-frame clones and misses some; the assay was immunoSEQ multiplex PCR. The profile shows 25,000 to 35,000 clones, more than 85% of them singletons. This sample is part of a study of multiple sclerosis patients with progressive multifocal leukoencephalopathy. Time point in this sample: time of PML onset. Detection of JC virus DNA in cerebrospinal fluid confirmed PML diagnosed from clinical and MRI findings. Prior interferon beta treatment was universal, and the PML patients were all female. This TCR came from a human donor with progressive multifocal leukoencephalopathy. The sample in question was PBMCs, obtained from a patient treated with natalizumab.

This CDR3 is CASSPVGLGTHEQYF. As DNA, the CDR3 is TGTGCCAGCAGCCCTGTAGGTCTAGGGACCCACGAGCAGTACTTC. J is TRBJ2-7 and V is TRBV28; D possibly uses TRBD1 or TRBD2 (5 bases each). V lost 6 bases and J lost 5, with 20 bases in between. CDR3 length: 15 residues. Germline assignment: CDR1 MDHEN and CDR2 SYDVKM.